What follows describes a single TCR beta chain. Its target is unknown. Per the germline V gene, CDR1 is SEHNR and CDR2 is FQNEAQ (reference sequence). CDR3 length: 14 amino acids. Trimming shortened V by 5 bases and J by 1 base, and 9 bases separated the two germline ends. This sample stems from a study of cytomegalovirus exposure and HLA in healthy donors. Study results and limitations: Analyses of presence and absence presupposed an approximately uniform sequencing depth across donors.

Both 60 Vbeta primers and 13 Jbeta primers went into the PCR. TCRdb's table, derived via immunoSEQ multiplex PCR, lists solely in-frame clones and lacks some. The sample features some 52,000 clones, with about 12% in its top ten. The chain is built from TRBV7-9 and TRBJ1-5; D remains unclear. The source material was PBMCs. The clonotype originates from a woman in her sixties or seventies in good health and CMV-seropositive. The CDR3 coding sequence is TGTGCCAGCAGCCGAGGAGGGAGCAATCAGCCCCAGCATTTT. It codes for CASSRGGSNQPQHF.